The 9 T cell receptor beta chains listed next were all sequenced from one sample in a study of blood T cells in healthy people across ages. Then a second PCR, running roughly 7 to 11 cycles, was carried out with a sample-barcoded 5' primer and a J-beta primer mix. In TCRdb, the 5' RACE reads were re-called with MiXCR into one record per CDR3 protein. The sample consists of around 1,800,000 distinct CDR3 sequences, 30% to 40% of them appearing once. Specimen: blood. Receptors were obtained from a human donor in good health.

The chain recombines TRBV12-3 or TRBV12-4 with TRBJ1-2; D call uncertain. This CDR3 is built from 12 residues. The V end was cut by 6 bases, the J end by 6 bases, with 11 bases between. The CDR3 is CASRAYFHGYTF. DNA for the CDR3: TGTGCCAGCAGGGCTTACTTCCATGGCTACACCTTC.

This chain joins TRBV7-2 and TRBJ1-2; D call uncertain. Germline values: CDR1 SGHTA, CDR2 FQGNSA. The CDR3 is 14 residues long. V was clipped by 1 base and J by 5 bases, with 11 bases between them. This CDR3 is CASSLVVSSYGYTF. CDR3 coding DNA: TGTGCCAGCAGCTTAGTGGTTTCTAGTTATGGCTACACCTTC.

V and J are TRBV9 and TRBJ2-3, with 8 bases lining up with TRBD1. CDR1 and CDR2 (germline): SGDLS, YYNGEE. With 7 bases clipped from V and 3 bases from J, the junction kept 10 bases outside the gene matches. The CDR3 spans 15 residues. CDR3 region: CASSDRGTGTDTQYF. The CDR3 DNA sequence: TGTGCCAGCTCCGACAGAGGGACAGGTACAGATACGCAGTATTTT.

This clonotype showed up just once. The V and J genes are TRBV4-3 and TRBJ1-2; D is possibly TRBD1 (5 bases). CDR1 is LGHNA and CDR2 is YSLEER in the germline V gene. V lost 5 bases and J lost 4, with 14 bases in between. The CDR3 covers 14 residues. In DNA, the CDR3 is TGCGCCAGCAGCGCACAGGTTTCCAGCTATGGCTACACCTTC. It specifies CASSAQVSSYGYTF.

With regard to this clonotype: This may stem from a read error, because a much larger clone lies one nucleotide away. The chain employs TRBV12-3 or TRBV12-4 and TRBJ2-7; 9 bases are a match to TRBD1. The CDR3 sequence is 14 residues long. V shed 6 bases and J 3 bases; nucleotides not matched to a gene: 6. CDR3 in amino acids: CASRGTGISYEQYF. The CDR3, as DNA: TGTGCCAGCAGAGGGACAGGGATAAGCTACGAGCAGTACTTC.

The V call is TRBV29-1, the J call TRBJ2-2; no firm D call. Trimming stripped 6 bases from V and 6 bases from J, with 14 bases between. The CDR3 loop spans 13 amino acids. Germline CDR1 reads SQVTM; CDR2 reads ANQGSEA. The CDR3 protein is CSVELERAGELFF. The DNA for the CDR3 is TGCAGCGTGGAGCTGGAGCGTGCCGGGGAGCTGTTTTTT.

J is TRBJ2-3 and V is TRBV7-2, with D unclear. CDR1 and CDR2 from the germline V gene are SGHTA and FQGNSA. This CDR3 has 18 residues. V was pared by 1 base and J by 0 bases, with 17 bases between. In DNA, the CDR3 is TGTGCCAGCAGCTTAGAGGAGTGGGTAGCTCTGAGCACAGATACGCAGTATTTT. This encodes CASSLEEWVALSTDTQYF. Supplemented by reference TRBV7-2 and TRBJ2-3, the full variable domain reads GAGVSQSPSNKVTEKGKDVELRCDPISGHTALYWYRQSLGQGLEFLIYFQGNSAPDKSGLPSDRFSAERTGGSVSTLTIQRTQQEDSAVYLCASSLEEWVALSTDTQYFGPGTRLTVL.

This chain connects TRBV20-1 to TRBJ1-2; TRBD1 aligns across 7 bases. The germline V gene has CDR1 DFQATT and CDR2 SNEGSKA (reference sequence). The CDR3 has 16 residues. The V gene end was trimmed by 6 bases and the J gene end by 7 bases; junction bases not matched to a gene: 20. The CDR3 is CSAVAQGDIRVGGYTF. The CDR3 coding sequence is TGCAGTGCCGTAGCGCAGGGGGATATAAGAGTCGGTGGCTACACCTTC.

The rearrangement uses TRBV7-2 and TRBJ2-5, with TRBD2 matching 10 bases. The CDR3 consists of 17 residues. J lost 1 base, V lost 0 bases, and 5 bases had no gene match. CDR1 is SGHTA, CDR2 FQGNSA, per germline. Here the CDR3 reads CASSLARPSGSQETQYF. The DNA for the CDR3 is TGTGCCAGCAGCTTAGCGCGGCCTAGCGGGAGCCAAGAGACCCAGTACTTC.